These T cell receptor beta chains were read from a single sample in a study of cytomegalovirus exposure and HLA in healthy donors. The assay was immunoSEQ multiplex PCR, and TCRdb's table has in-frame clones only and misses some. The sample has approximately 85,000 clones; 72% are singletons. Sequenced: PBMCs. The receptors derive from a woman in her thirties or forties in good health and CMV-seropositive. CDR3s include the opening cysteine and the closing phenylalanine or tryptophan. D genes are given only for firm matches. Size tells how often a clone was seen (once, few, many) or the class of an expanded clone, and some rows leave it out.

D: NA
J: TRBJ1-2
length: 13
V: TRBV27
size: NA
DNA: TGTGCCAGCAGTTCGGGTTTGAACTATGGCTACCCCTTC
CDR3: CASSSGLNYGYPF

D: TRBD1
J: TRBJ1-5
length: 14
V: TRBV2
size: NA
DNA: TGTGCCACCGGGACAGGGGATAGCAATCAGCCCCAGCATTTT
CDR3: CATGTGDSNQPQHF

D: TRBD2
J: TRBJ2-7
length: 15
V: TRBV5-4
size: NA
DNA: TGTGCCAGCAGCGGAGGACTAGCGAGCTCCTACGAGCAGTACTTC
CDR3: CASSGGLASSYEQYF

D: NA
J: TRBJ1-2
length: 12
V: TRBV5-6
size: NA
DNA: TGTGCCAGCAGCTGGCAGGATTATGGCTACACCTTC
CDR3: CASSWQDYGYTF

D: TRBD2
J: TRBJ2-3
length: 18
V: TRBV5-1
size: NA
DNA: TGCGCCAGCAGCTTGCGTACTAGCGGGAGGTCCCGAGACGATACGCAGTATTTT
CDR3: CASSLRTSGRSRDDTQYF

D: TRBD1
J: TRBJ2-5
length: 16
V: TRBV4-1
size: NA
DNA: TGCGCCAGCAGCCAAGATTGGACAGGGGGCTTGGAGACCCAGTACTTC
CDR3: CASSQDWTGGLETQYF

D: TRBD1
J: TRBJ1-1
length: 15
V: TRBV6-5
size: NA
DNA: TGTGCCAGCAGGAGAGCACAGGGGATGAACACTGAAGCTTTCTTT
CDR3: CASRRAQGMNTEAFF

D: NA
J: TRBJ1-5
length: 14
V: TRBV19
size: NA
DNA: TGTGCCAGTAGTATCGGGGGGTTCGATCAGCCCCAGCATTTT
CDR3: CASSIGGFDQPQHF

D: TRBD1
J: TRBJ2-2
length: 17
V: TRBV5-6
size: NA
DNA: TGTGCCAGCAGCATCTACAGGGGATCATCGAACACCGGGGAGCTGTTTTTT
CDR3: CASSIYRGSSNTGELFF

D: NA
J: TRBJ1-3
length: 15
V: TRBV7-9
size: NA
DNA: TGTGCCAGCAGCTTAGGAGCAGGGTCTGGAAACACCATATATTTT
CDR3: CASSLGAGSGNTIYF

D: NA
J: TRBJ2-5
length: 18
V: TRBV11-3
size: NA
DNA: TGTGCCAGCAGCTTAGGATGGTCGGGAACAGGGTTTGGAGAGACCCAGTACTTC
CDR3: CASSLGWSGTGFGETQYF

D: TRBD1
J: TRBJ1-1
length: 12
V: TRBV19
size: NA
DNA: TGTGCCAGTAACACAGGGGGCACTGAAGCTTTCTTT
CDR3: CASNTGGTEAFF

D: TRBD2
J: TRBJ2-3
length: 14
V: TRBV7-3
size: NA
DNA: TGTGCCAGCAGCTCGGGGGGGCCGGCAGATACGCAGTATTTT
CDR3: CASSSGGPADTQYF

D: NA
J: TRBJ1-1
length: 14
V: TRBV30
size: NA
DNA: TGTGCCTGGAGTGTTGGCACAACGAACACTGAAGCTTTCTTT
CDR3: CAWSVGTTNTEAFF

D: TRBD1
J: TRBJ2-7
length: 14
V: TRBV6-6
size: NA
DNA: TGTGCCAGCAGTTCCAGACAGGGGTCCTACGAGCAGTACTTC
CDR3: CASSSRQGSYEQYF

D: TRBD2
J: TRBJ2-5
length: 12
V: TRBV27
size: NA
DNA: TGTGCCAGCGGCGGGGGGGCGGAGACCCAGTACTTC
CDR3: CASGGGAETQYF

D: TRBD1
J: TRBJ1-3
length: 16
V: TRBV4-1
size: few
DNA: TGCGCCAGCAGCCCCATGGCGACAGGGGACGGAAACACCATATATTTT
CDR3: CASSPMATGDGNTIYF

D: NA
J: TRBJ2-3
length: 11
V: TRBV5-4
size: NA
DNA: TGTGCCAGCAGGCTAGGAGATACGCAGTATTTT
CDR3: CASRLGDTQYF

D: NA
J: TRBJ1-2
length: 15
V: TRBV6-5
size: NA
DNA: TGTGCCAGCAGATACGGGAGTACCACGTATGCTGGCTACACCTTC
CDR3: CASRYGSTTYAGYTF

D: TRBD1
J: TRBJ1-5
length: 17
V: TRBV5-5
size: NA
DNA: TGTGCCAGCAGCTTGGCCCCTACAGGGGGCCCCAATCAGCCCCAGCATTTT
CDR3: CASSLAPTGGPNQPQHF

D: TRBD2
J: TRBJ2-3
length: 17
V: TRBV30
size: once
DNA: TGTGCCTGGTCCGGGCTAGGCGGGGGGTTGGGGTCGGATACGCAGTATTTT
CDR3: CAWSGLGGGLGSDTQYF

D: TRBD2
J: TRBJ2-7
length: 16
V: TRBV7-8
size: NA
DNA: TGTGCCAGCAGCTATGGACTAGCGGGAGCATCCTACGAGCAGTACTTC
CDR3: CASSYGLAGASYEQYF

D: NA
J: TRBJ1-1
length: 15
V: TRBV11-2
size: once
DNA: TGTGCCAGCAGCTTAAGCAGGGAAGTGAACACTGAAGCTTTCTTT
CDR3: CASSLSREVNTEAFF

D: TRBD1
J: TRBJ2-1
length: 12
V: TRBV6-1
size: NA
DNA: TGTGCCAGCAGTATACAGGGGGTCGGGCAGTTCTTC
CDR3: CASSIQGVGQFF

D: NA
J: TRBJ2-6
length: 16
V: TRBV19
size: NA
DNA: TGTGCCAGTAGTATAGTTCTCGGGTCTGGGGCCAACGTCCTGACTTTC
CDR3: CASSIVLGSGANVLTF

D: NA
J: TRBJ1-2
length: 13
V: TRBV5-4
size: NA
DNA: TGTGCCAGCAGCGATATAAACAGCTTTGGCTACACCTTC
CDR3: CASSDINSFGYTF

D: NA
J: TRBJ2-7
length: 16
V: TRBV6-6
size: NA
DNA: TGTGCCAGCGCTCCCACCCGGAAGGGGAAGGACTACGAGCAGTACTTC
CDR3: CASAPTRKGKDYEQYF

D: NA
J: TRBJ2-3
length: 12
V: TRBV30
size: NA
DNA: TGTGCTCGAGCGGGCCGCACAGATACGCAGTATTTT
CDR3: CARAGRTDTQYF

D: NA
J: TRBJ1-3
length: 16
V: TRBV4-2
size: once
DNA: TGTGCCAGCAGCCAAGATCCCCCAGGGACAGGAAACACCATATATTTT
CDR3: CASSQDPPGTGNTIYF

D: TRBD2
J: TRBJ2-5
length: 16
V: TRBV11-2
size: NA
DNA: TGTGCCAGCAGCTCCCCTAGCGGGAGGATTGGGGAGACCCAGTACTTC
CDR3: CASSSPSGRIGETQYF

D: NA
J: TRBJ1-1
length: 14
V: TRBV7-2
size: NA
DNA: TGTGCCAGCAGCGCCATAAGACAGAGCACTGAAGCTTTCTTT
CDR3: CASSAIRQSTEAFF

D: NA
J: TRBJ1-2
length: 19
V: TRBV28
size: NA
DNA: TGTGCCAGCAGTAACTATCCGACGGGGAAGAGAGTGGGGTTCTATGGCTACACCTTC
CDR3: CASSNYPTGKRVGFYGYTF

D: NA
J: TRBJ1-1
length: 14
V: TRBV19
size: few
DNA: TGTGCCAGTAGTGAACCAGGGGTGAACACTGAAGCTTTCTTT
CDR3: CASSEPGVNTEAFF

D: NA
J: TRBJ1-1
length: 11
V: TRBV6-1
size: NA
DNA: TGTGCCAGCAGTTACATCACTGAAGCTTTCTTT
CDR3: CASSYITEAFF

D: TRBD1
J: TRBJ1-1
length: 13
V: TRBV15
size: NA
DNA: TGTGCCACCAGCTACGGACAGGGGGTAGAAGCTTTCTTT
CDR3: CATSYGQGVEAFF

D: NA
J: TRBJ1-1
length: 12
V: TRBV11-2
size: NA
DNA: TGTGCCAGCAGCCTATATTCCACTGAAGCTTTCTTT
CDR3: CASSLYSTEAFF

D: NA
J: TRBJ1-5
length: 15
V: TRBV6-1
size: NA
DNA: TGTGCCAGCAGTGGTGGTAATAGCCAAGATCAGCCCCAGCATTTT
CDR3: CASSGGNSQDQPQHF

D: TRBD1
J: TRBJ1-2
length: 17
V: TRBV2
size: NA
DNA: TGTGCCAGCAGTCCCGGGACAGGGGAGAAGGGGGAGTATGGCTACACCTTC
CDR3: CASSPGTGEKGEYGYTF

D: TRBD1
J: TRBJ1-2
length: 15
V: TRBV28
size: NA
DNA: TGTGCCAGCAGATTCGGGACAGGCGCTAACTATGGCTACACCTTC
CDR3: CASRFGTGANYGYTF

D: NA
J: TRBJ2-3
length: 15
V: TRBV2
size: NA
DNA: TGTGCCAGCAGTCCGGGGGATTCTAGCACAGATACGCAGTATTTT
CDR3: CASSPGDSSTDTQYF

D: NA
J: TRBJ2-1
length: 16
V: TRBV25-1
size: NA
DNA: TGTGCCAGCAGTGAGTCAGGGACACCCGTGGGCAATGAGCAGTTCTTC
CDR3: CASSESGTPVGNEQFF

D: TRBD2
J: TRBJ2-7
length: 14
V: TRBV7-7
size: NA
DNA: TGTGCCAGCAGCCCCCTGAGCGGGAACTACGAGCAGTACTTC
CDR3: CASSPLSGNYEQYF

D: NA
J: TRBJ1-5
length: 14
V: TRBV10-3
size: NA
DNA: TGTGCCATCAGTGACACCCTTGCGAATCAGCCCCAGCATTTT
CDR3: CAISDTLANQPQHF

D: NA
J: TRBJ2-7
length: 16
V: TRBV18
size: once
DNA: TGTGCCAGCTCACCACCGTGGGTCGCGGGAAAATACGAGCAGTACTTC
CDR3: CASSPPWVAGKYEQYF

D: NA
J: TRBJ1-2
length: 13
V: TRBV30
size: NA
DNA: TGTGCCTGGAACAAAGGGACACTCGGGCCTTCAACCTTC
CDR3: CAWNKGTLGPSTF

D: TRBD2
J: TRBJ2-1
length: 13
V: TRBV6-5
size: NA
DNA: TGTGCCAGCACCTCTAGCGGGGGGGATGAGCAGTTCTTC
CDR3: CASTSSGGDEQFF

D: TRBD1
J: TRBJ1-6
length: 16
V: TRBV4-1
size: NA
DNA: TGCGCCAGCAGCGGCGAACGGGGGACAGTTAATTCACCCCTCCACTTT
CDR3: CASSGERGTVNSPLHF

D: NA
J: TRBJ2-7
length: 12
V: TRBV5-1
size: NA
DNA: TGCGCCAGCAGCTCCCAGGCCTACGAGCAGTACTTC
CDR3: CASSSQAYEQYF